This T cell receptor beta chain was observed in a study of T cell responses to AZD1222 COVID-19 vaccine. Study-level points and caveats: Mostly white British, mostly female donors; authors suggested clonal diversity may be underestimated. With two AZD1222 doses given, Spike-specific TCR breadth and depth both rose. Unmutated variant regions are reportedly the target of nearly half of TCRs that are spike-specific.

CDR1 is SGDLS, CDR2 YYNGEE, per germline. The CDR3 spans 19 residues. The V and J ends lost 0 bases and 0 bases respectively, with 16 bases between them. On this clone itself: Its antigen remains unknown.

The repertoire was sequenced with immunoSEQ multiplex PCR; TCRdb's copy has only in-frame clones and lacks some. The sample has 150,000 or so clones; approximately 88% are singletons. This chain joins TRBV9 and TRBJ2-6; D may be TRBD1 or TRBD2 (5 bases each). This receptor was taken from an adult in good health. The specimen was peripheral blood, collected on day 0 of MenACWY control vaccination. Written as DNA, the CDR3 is TGTGCCAGCAGCGTAGGCCGGGACGGGGAGAGCTCTGGGGCCAACGTCCTGACTTTC. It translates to CASSVGRDGESSGANVLTF.